One TCR beta chain is described in this entry. The cohort comprised adults aged about 18 to 100 years residing in under 30 US areas. Recovery among Cohort 3 donors was established by two negative PCRs, clearance, or symptom resolution. The sample comes from a study of blood T cell repertoires in COVID-19. As for the study in general: The samples span acute and convalescent COVID-19 from the United States, Italy and Spain. PBMCs, B-cell-depleted T cells, or T cells provided the cDNA or gDNA that made up the material.

This CDR3 contains 15 residues. V gave up 4 bases and J gave up 1 base; unmatched junction bases: 8. CDR1 is GTSNPN, CDR2 SVGIG, per germline (reference sequence). Some clones are missing from TCRdb's copy, which holds only in-frame ones; the method was immunoSEQ multiplex PCR. The table has about 400,000 clones, roughly 86% seen once; the top ten hold 1.7%. Material: PBMCs or T cells enriched from blood (not recorded which). The chain employs TRBV30 and TRBJ1-1; 8 bases agree with TRBD1. This TCR was recovered from a woman younger than 45 who had recovered from COVID-19. DNA of the CDR3: TGTGCCTGGAACTGGCAGGGGGCGAGGAACACTGAAGCTTTCTTT. Translated: CAWNWQGARNTEAFF.